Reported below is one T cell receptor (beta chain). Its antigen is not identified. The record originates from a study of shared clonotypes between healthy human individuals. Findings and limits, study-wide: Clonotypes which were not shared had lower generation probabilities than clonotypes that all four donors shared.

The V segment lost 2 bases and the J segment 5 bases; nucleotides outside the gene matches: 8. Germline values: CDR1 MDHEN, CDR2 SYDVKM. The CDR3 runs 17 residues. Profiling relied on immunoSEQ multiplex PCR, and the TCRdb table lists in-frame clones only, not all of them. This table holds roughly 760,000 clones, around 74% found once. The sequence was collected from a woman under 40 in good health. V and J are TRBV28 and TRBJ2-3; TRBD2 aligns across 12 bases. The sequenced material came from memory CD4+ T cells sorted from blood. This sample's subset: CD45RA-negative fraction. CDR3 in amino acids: CASSLALAGGPIDTQYF. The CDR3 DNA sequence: TGTGCCAGCAGTTTAGCCCTAGCGGGAGGGCCTATAGATACGCAGTATTTT.